This T cell receptor beta chain was sequenced in a study of breast tumors, draining lymph nodes, adjacent tissues. General study points: Tumor TCR diversity was below lymph nodes but above nontumor tissue.

TCRdb re-derived calls from the multiplex PCR reads in MiXCR, one entry per CDR3 protein. The sample shows around 300,000 distinct CDR3 sequences, 30% of them seen only once. Breast cancer patients provided tissue from their axillary draining lymph nodes. The CDR3 runs 17 residues. Germline values: CDR1 LNHDA, CDR2 SQIVND (reference sequence). V lost 6 bases, J lost 2 bases, and 21 bases lay in between. There are many counts of this clonotype. The antigen remains undetermined. The TCR originated in a female donor with breast cancer. Some clones in this sample may be carry-over from other donors' samples. The V and J genes are TRBV19 and TRBJ2-3; D gene unclear. The sample taken for sequencing was axillary lymph node tissue. The CDR3 coding sequence is TGTGCCAGTAGCCCCTACGGACGGATAGGTTCCACAGATACGCAGTATTTT. This gives the protein CASSPYGRIGSTDTQYF.